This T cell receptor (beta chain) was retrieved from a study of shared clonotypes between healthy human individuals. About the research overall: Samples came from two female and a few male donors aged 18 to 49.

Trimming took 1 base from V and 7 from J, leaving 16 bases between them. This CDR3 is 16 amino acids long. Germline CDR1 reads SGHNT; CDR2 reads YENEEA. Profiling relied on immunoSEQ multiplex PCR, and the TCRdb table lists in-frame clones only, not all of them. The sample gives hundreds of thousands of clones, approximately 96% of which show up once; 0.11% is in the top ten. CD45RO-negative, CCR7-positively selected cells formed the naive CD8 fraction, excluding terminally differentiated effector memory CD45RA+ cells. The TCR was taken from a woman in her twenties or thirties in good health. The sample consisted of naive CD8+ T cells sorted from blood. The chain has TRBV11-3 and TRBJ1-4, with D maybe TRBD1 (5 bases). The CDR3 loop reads CASSLVYQGNGEKLFF. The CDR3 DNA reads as TGTGCCAGCAGCTTAGTCTACCAGGGTAACGGTGAAAAACTGTTTTTT.